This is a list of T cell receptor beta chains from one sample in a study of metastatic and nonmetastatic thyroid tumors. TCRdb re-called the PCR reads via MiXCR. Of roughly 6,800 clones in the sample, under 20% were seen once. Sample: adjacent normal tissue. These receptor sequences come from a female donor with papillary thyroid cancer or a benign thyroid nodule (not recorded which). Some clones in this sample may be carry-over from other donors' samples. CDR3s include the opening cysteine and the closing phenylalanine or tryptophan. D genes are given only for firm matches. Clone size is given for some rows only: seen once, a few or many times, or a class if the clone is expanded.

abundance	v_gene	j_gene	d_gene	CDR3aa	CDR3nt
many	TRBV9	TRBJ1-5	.	CASSVSDNQPQHF	TGTGCCAGCAGCGTGTCAGATAATCAGCCCCAGCATTTT
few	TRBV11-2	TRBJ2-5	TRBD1	CASSAGTVVRETQYF	TGTGCCAGCAGCGCAGGGACAGTCGTCCGGGAGACCCAGTACTTC
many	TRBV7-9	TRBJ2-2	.	CASSGTSTGELFF	TGTGCCAGCAGCGGGACCTCCACCGGGGAGCTGTTTTTT
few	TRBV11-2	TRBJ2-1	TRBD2	CASSLVGGLAGEWQFF	TGTGCCAGTAGCTTAGTGGGCGGACTAGCGGGAGAATGGCAGTTCTTC
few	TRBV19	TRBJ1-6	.	CASSIGVLLHF	TGTGCCAGTAGTATCGGAGTGCTCCTCCACTTT
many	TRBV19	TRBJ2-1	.	CASSIDRKSSYNEQFF	TGTGCCAGTAGTATAGACAGGAAGAGCTCCTACAATGAGCAGTTCTTC
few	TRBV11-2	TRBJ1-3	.	CASSHEPGNTIYF	TGTGCCAGCAGCCATGAGCCTGGAAACACCATATATTTT
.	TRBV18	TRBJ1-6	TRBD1	CASSPFPTGVSVDNSPLHF	TGTGCCAGCTCACCGTTTCCTACAGGGGTCAGCGTCGATAATTCACCCCTCCACTTT
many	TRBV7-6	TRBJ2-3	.	CASSLVWDGTDTQYF	TGTGCCAGCAGCTTAGTATGGGACGGAACAGATACGCAGTATTTT
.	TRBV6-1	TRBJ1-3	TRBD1	CASMTGSSGNTIYF	TGTGCCAGCATGACAGGGTCCTCTGGAAACACCATATATTTT